A single sample is the source of the 32 T cell receptor beta chains below, sequenced in a study of human T cells and chemical hapten exposure. TCRdb reprocessed the RACE reads via MiXCR and lists one record per CDR3 protein. This sample has 300,000 to 450,000 distinct CDR3 sequences; 5% to 6.5% occur once, and the top ten carry just over 2.5%. Time point: pre-sensitization, week 0. The treatment is: therapeutic diphenylcyclopropenone sensitization with weekly scalp DPC. The sample here was whole blood, taken in connection with sensitization to the hapten diphenylcyclopropenone (DPC). The source is a woman between 50 and 59 years old with alopecia areata. Some clones in this sample may be carry-over from other donors' samples.

The chain combines TRBV3-1 with TRBJ1-2; 8 positions agree with TRBD1. The CDR3 is 15 amino acids. With 5 bases clipped from V and 4 bases from J, the junction kept 9 bases outside the gene matches. Germline CDR1 and CDR2: LGHDT and YNNKEL (reference sequence). CDR3 in DNA: TGTGCCAGCAGCGGACAGGGTTCAACTTCCTATGGCTACACCTTC. Protein product: CASSGQGSTSYGYTF.

In this sample, this clonotype turned up many times. The rearrangement uses TRBV28 and TRBJ2-2, with a weak D call TRBD2 (6 bases). Germline CDR1 MDHEN, CDR2 SYDVKM. Trimming stripped 3 bases from V and 6 bases from J, with 11 bases between. This CDR3 region has 14 residues. The CDR3 DNA reads TGTGCCAGCAGTTTCGCCAGGGAGGCCGGGGAGCTGTTTTTT. Protein: CASSFAREAGELFF.

This chain joins TRBV29-1 and TRBJ1-1, with unresolved D. The V end was cut by 4 bases, the J end by 11 bases, with 11 bases between. This CDR3 is built from 10 residues. Germline V gene data show CDR1 as SQVTM and CDR2 as ANQGSEA. The DNA of the CDR3 is TGCAGCGTTGGACGATCAGAGGCTTTCTTT. It translates to CSVGRSEAFF.

In its sample, this clonotype was seen many times. The chain employs TRBV9 and TRBJ2-5; D not resolved. Germline-derived CDR1 and CDR2 are SGDLS and YYNGEE. The V end lost 0 bases, the J end lost 5 bases, and 8 bases lay between the germline ends. The CDR3 spans 13 residues. The CDR3 here is CASSVVSGETQYF. CDR3 DNA sequence: TGTGCCAGCAGCGTAGTAAGTGGGGAGACCCAGTACTTC.

There are many counts of this clonotype. The chain links TRBV28 to TRBJ2-7, with a possible D match to TRBD1 (6 bases). Germline CDR1 and CDR2: MDHEN and SYDVKM. The CDR3 spans 15 residues. Deletions cut 4 bases from V and 3 bases from J, with 16 bases between. The CDR3 protein is CASSSYTGQNYEQYF. In DNA form, the CDR3 reads TGTGCCAGCAGTTCCTATACTGGACAGAACTACGAGCAGTACTTC.

J is TRBJ2-2 and V is TRBV20-1, with 12 bases lining up with TRBD1. Trimming removed 2 bases from V and 5 bases from J; junction bases left unmatched: 12. The length of the CDR3 is 18 residues. Germline lookup yields CDR1 DFQATT and CDR2 SNEGSKA (reference sequence). CDR3 region: CSARPGQGAERRTGELFF. The CDR3 nucleotides are TGCAGTGCTAGACCGGGACAGGGGGCCGAAAGGCGGACCGGGGAGCTGTTTTTT.

About this clonotype: A much more abundant neighbour one base away suggests this may be a read error. This rearrangement joins TRBV3-1 to TRBJ2-1; tentative D call: TRBD1 (5 bases). The CDR3 sequence is 15 residues long. Germline CDR1 LGHDT, CDR2 YNNKEL (reference sequence). Trimming removed 4 bases from V and 6 bases from J, with 16 bases in between. As DNA, the CDR3 is TGTGCCAGCAGCCCCTGGGGCGGAACTTTCAATGAGCAGTTCTTC. Encoded protein: CASSPWGGTFNEQFF.

At least ten counts were recorded for this clonotype. The V gene is TRBV7-6, the J gene TRBJ2-3, with 9 bases matching TRBD2. This CDR3 contains 17 residues. The V gene end was trimmed by 2 bases and the J gene end by 2 bases; junction bases not matched to a gene: 8. Germline V CDR1 and CDR2: SGHVS, FNYEAQ. The CDR3 is CASSLISSGAATDTQYF. The CDR3 nucleotides are TGTGCCAGCAGCTTAATTTCTAGCGGGGCCGCCACAGATACGCAGTATTTT.

This chain joins TRBV3-1 and TRBJ1-2, with D maybe TRBD1 (6 bases). Germline CDR1 is LGHDT and CDR2 is YNNKEL (reference sequence). Trimming shortened V by 0 bases and J by 4 bases, and 15 bases separated the two germline ends. CDR3 length: 16 amino acids. The CDR3: CASSQEAWTAAYGYTF. CDR3 sequence (DNA): TGTGCCAGCAGCCAAGAAGCGTGGACAGCGGCCTATGGCTACACCTTC.

This rearrangement joins TRBV5-1 to TRBJ2-1; 7 positions agree with TRBD2. The V segment lost 0 bases and the J segment 5 bases; nucleotides outside the gene matches: 5. The CDR3 contains 15 residues. Germline CDR1 and CDR2: SGHRS and YFSETQ. In DNA form, the CDR3 reads TGCGCCAGCAGCTTGGGCTGGCTAGCGGACAATGAGCAGTTCTTC. The encoded protein is CASSLGWLADNEQFF.

This chain uses TRBV12-5 with TRBJ2-5; D is possibly TRBD2 (5 bases). Trimming left V 0 bases short and J 3 bases short, with 8 bases between. Germline lookup yields CDR1 LGHNT and CDR2 FRNRAP. This CDR3 is 14 amino acids long. CDR3 coding DNA: TGTGCTAGTGGTTTGGTCCGGGGAGAAGAGACCCAGTACTTC. It is translated as CASGLVRGEETQYF.

This clonotype has at least ten counts. The chain links TRBV11-2 to TRBJ2-3; D gene uncertain. The germline V and J ends were trimmed by 4 bases and 2 bases, with 4 bases remaining between them. Germline lookup yields CDR1 SGHAT and CDR2 FQNNGV. The length of the CDR3 is 12 residues. The CDR3 sequence is CASSSYTDTQYF. The CDR3 DNA reads TGTGCCAGCAGCTCCTACACAGATACGCAGTATTTT.

This clonotype was seen repeatedly, ten times or more. The genes are TRBV7-7 and TRBJ2-2; 7 nucleotides match TRBD2. With V trimmed by 3 bases and J by 11 bases, 6 bases remained unmatched. The germline V gene encodes CDR1 SSHAT and CDR2 FNYEAQ (reference sequence). The CDR3 is 13 amino acids. The CDR3: CASSLGGFGELFF. CDR3 bases: TGTGCCAGCAGCTTGGGGGGGTTTGGCGAGCTGTTTTTT.

This clonotype was detected many times. The gene calls are TRBV4-1 and TRBJ2-2; possibly TRBD1 for D (7 bases). Trimming cost V 6 bases and J 5 bases, with 13 bases left between them. Per the germline V gene, CDR1 is MGHRA and CDR2 is YSYEKL. The CDR3 is made up of 14 amino acids. The CDR3 nucleotides are TGCGCCAGCAGAAGGGCAGGGGGGACCGGGGAGCTGTTTTTT. As protein: CASRRAGGTGELFF.

In nucleotides, the CDR3 is TGCGCCAGCAGCTTTTCCGGGACCTTTACAGGTGAGCAGTTCTTC. It encodes CASSFSGTFTGEQFF. The rearrangement uses TRBV5-1 and TRBJ2-1, with D possibly being TRBD1 or TRBD2 (5 bases each). Trimming shortened V by 2 bases and J by 9 bases, and 18 bases separated the two germline ends. The germline V gene encodes CDR1 SGHRS and CDR2 YFSETQ. The length of the CDR3 is 15 residues.

Many counts were recorded for this clonotype. V and J are TRBV20-1 and TRBJ2-2, with D possibly TRBD2 on 5 matching bases. Looked up from germline, CDR1 is DFQATT and CDR2 is SNEGSKA (reference sequence). The CDR3 runs to 15 residues. The V and J ends lost 5 bases and 0 bases respectively, with 13 bases between them. The CDR3: CSARSRVSNTGELFF. The CDR3 DNA is TGCAGTGCTCGCTCGAGGGTCTCGAACACCGGGGAGCTGTTTTTT.

This clonotype has ten or more counts. The CDR3 region has the DNA TGTGCCAGCAGCCAGGGGACTGACTCTGGAAACACCATATATTTT. Translating it yields CASSQGTDSGNTIYF. The chain employs TRBV7-6 and TRBJ1-3, with TRBD1 as a possible D gene (6 bases). The length of the CDR3 is 15 residues. The V gene lost 5 bases and the J gene lost 0 bases, with 11 bases spanning the gap. The V gene's germline CDR1 is SGHVS and CDR2 FNYEAQ.

This clonotype was detected only a few times. This chain uses TRBV27 with TRBJ2-3, with 10 bases fitting TRBD2. V was pared by 6 bases and J by 3 bases, with 12 bases of the junction left unmatched. This CDR3 region has 17 residues. The germline gives CDR1 MNHEY, CDR2 SMNVEV (reference sequence). CDR3 amino acids: CASSRPLAGAKTDTQYF. CDR3 bases: TGTGCCAGCAGCCGCCCGCTAGCGGGAGCGAAGACAGATACGCAGTATTTT.

The sample holds many counts of this clonotype. The rearrangement uses TRBV3-1 and TRBJ2-7; TRBD1 or TRBD2 may be the D gene (5 bases each). Germline V lookup: CDR1 LGHDT, CDR2 YNNKEL (reference sequence). The CDR3 is 15 residues long. The V gene lost 1 base and the J gene lost 6 bases, with 16 bases spanning the gap. The CDR3 spells CASSQGPRDDSEQYF. The CDR3 DNA sequence: TGTGCCAGCAGCCAAGGCCCCCGGGACGATTCCGAGCAGTACTTC.

The genes are TRBV12-3 or TRBV12-4 and TRBJ2-6; D gene ambiguous. This CDR3 is built from 15 residues. The V gene lost 6 bases and the J gene lost 0 bases, with 9 bases spanning the gap. Here the CDR3 DNA reads TGTGCCAGCAGGGGAACCTACTCTGGGGCCAACGTCCTGACTTTC. Translation gives CASRGTYSGANVLTF.

This clonotype appeared many times. The chain recombines TRBV7-9 with TRBJ2-3, with D possibly being TRBD1 (6 bases). V was pared by 5 bases and J by 1 base, with 22 bases between. The CDR3 loop spans 18 amino acids. Germline V CDR1 and CDR2: SEHNR, FQNEAQ (reference sequence). The CDR3 reads CASSPPKFGRGRTDTQYF. The DNA of the CDR3 is TGTGCCAGCAGCCCGCCAAAATTCGGCAGGGGCCGCACAGATACGCAGTATTTT.

This chain connects TRBV30 to TRBJ2-5; no firm D call. V was pared by 1 base and J by 5 bases, with 14 bases between. In germline, CDR1 is GTSNPN, CDR2 SVGIG (reference sequence). The CDR3 has 14 amino acids. The CDR3 DNA reads TGTGCCTGGAGTGCCCCTTACGGCACGGAGACCCAGTACTTC. This encodes CAWSAPYGTETQYF.

V gene TRBV9 combines with J gene TRBJ2-1; D is uncertain. The CDR3 is 12 residues long. Trimming cost V 0 bases and J 12 bases, with 10 bases left between them. Germline-derived CDR1 and CDR2 are SGDLS and YYNGEE. The CDR3 sequence is CASSVEGFGQFF. DNA of the CDR3: TGTGCCAGCAGCGTAGAAGGGTTTGGGCAGTTCTTC.

The V gene is TRBV7-9, the J gene TRBJ2-5; D is possibly TRBD1 (6 bases). Trimming removed 4 bases from V and 5 bases from J, with 17 bases in between. The CDR3 loop spans 15 amino acids. From germline, CDR1 is SEHNR and CDR2 FQNEAQ (reference sequence). CDR3 sequence (DNA): TGTGCCAGCAGCTCAGTCACCACAGGGTGGGAGACCCAGTACTTC. Translated, it gives CASSSVTTGWETQYF.

In its sample, this clonotype was seen many times. This sequence joins TRBV7-2 and TRBJ1-2, with 9 bases lining up with TRBD1. Trimming at V came to 3 bases and at J to 5 bases, leaving 7 bases not matched to a gene. CDR3 length: 15 residues. The germline V gene encodes CDR1 SGHTA and CDR2 FQGNSA. In nucleotides, the CDR3 is TGTGCCAGCAGCTTTCAGACAGGGGGTGGATATGGCTACACCTTC. This translates into CASSFQTGGGYGYTF.

This clonotype has a count of ten or more. The J gene is TRBJ2-5, the V gene TRBV9, with 10 bases that match TRBD2. J was trimmed by 0 bases and V by 3 bases; bases with no gene match: 2. Germline CDR1 and CDR2: SGDLS and YYNGEE. This CDR3 is 15 amino acids long. CDR3 nucleotide sequence: TGTGCCAGCAGCGAGACTAGCGGGTACCAAGAGACCCAGTACTTC. It is translated as CASSETSGYQETQYF.

The rearrangement joins TRBV12-5 to TRBJ2-1; no reliable D call. Per the germline V gene, CDR1 is LGHNT and CDR2 is FRNRAP. Trimming cost V 5 bases and J 0 bases, with 20 bases left between them. The CDR3 spans 18 residues. The CDR3 spells CASGRVGNGAISYNEQFF. Written as DNA, the CDR3 is TGTGCTAGTGGTCGAGTAGGGAACGGAGCTATCTCCTACAATGAGCAGTTCTTC.

There are many counts of this clonotype. V gene TRBV24-1 combines with J gene TRBJ1-5; D remains unclear. The CDR3 is 14 residues long. Germline CDR1 is KGHDR and CDR2 is SFDVKD. The V end was cut by 5 bases, the J end by 5 bases, with 12 bases between. The CDR3 DNA reads TGTGCCACCAGTGTAGGTTCGGACCATCAGCCCCAGCATTTT. The encoded protein is CATSVGSDHQPQHF.

The chain combines TRBV12-3 or TRBV12-4 with TRBJ1-2; possible D gene TRBD1, 6 bases. Trimming stripped 6 bases from V and 4 bases from J, with 15 bases between. This CDR3 region has 14 residues. As DNA, the CDR3 is TGTGCCAGCAGCTACAGGGTCTTCTCCTATGGCTACACCTTC. It yields the protein CASSYRVFSYGYTF.

This clonotype occurred many times. The chain is built from TRBV9 and TRBJ2-4, with D possibly TRBD1 on 5 matching bases. This CDR3 is built from 13 residues. Trimming took off 0 bases at V and 14 bases at J, with 15 bases between the two ends. Germline V gives CDR1 SGDLS, CDR2 YYNGEE. CDR3 in amino acids: CASSVDLGGHKYF. As DNA, the CDR3 is TGTGCCAGCAGCGTAGATTTAGGTGGACATAAGTACTTC. The entire variable domain, with the rest obtained from reference TRBV9 and TRBJ2-4, is as follows: DSGVTQTPKHLITATGQRVTLRCSPRSGDLSVYWYQQSLDQGLQFLIQYYNGEERAKGNILERFSAQQFPDLHSELNLSSLELGDSALYFCASSVDLGGHKYFGAGTRLSVL.

The chain employs TRBV9 and TRBJ2-3; D ambiguous. Germline lookup yields CDR1 SGDLS and CDR2 YYNGEE. The CDR3 covers 15 residues. V was clipped by 4 bases and J by 0 bases, with 12 bases between them. In nucleotides, the CDR3 is TGTGCCAGCAGCCCCGGATCAGCTAGCACAGATACGCAGTATTTT. It codes for CASSPGSASTDTQYF.

This clonotype was detected many times. This chain joins TRBV9 and TRBJ2-1; 8 bases agree with TRBD2. This CDR3 has 16 residues. Losses at the gene ends were 4 bases for V and 6 bases for J; bases not matched to a gene: 12. Germline V gene sequence: CDR1 SGDLS, CDR2 YYNGEE. CDR3: CASSPRRGGGTNEQFF. The DNA of the CDR3 is TGTGCCAGCAGCCCGCGCCGGGGGGGCGGGACCAATGAGCAGTTCTTC.